The entry below describes one T cell receptor beta chain. Its matching antigen is unknown. Some clones are missing from TCRdb's copy, which holds only in-frame ones; the method was immunoSEQ multiplex PCR. This table holds around 63,000 clones, about nine tenths found once. No patient had autoimmune disease or received systemic immunosuppression. Baseline was the first blood sampling point, followed by cycle 4 day 1 and cycle 7 day 1. The data were obtained in a study of OX40 agonist ivuxolimab in advanced cancers. Points from the study as a whole: Those patients achieving a partial response at 0.1-3.0 mg/kg showed among the lowest clonal expansion. Antigens targeted by the expanded peripheral T cells were not determined.

This CDR3 contains 20 residues. Trimming removed 6 bases from V and 5 bases from J, with 32 bases in between. The chain recombines TRBV23-1 with TRBJ2-1; no definite D call. TRBV23-1 is marked as an open reading frame, function uncertain. The clonotype comes from an adult with an advanced solid tumor such as melanoma, head and neck, liver or kidney cancer. The sample here was CD4+ or CD8+ T cells sorted from blood, taken in a trial of the OX40 agonist ivuxolimab. The CDR3 DNA reads as TGCGCCAGCAGCCAAATCTCTCCCCATGTGGACCGAACTCTGGACAATGAGCAGTTCTTC. Protein: CASSQISPHVDRTLDNEQFF.